This T cell receptor (beta chain) was recovered during a study of OX40 agonist ivuxolimab in advanced cancers. Looking at the study overall: Melanoma, hepatocellular carcinoma, head and neck or renal cell cancer occurred in dose-escalation patients.

Data came from immunoSEQ multiplex PCR; TCRdb stores just in-frame clones and leaves some out. The sample lists 130,000 or so clones; around 93% were seen once. The V and J ends lost 1 base and 8 bases respectively, with 11 bases between them. This CDR3 spans 14 amino acids. Germline V CDR1 and CDR2: LNHNV, YYDKDF (reference sequence). The V and J genes are TRBV15 and TRBJ1-4; D may be TRBD1 (6 bases). Sequenced here: CD4+ or CD8+ T cells sorted from blood, sampled in a trial of the OX40 agonist ivuxolimab. The origin of this receptor is an adult with an advanced solid tumor such as melanoma, head and neck, liver or kidney cancer. The CDR3 nucleotides read TGTGCCACCAGCAGAGCGGGGGCAGGAGAAAAACTGTTTTTT. It encodes CATSRAGAGEKLFF.